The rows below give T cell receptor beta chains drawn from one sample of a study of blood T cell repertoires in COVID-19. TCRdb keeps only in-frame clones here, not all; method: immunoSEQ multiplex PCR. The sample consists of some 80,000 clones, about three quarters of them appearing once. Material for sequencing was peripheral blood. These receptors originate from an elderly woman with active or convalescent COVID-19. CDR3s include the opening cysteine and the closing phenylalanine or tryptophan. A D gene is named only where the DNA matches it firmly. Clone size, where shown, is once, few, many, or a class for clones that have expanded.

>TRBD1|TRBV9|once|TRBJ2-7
CASSRWDRPYEQYF
TGTGCCAGCAGCCGGTGGGACAGACCCTACGAGCAGTACTTC
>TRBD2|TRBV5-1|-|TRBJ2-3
CASSLGPLTSGGADKDTQYF
TGCGCCAGCAGCTTGGGGCCCCTGACTAGCGGGGGGGCCGATAAAGATACGCAGTATTTT
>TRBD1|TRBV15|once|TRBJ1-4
CATSRDLAGTEEKLFF
TGTGCCACCAGCAGAGATCTTGCAGGGACAGAGGAAAAACTGTTTTTT
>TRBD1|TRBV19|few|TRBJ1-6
CASRDRVGSPLHF
TGTGCCAGTCGAGACAGGGTTGGGTCACCCCTCCACTTT
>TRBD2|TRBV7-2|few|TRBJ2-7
CASSLLGGSYEQYF
TGTGCCAGCAGCTTGCTCGGGGGGTCCTACGAGCAGTACTTC
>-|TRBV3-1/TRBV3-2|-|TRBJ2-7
CASSQGQKQYF
TGTGCCAGCAGCCAAGGACAGAAGCAGTACTTC
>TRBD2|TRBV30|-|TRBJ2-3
CAWTPWGGGTDTQYF
TGTGCCTGGACCCCCTGGGGGGGTGGCACAGATACGCAGTATTTT
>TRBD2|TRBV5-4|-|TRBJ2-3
CASSLGGGGPTDTQYF
TGTGCCAGCAGCTTGGGAGGCGGGGGGCCCACAGATACGCAGTATTTT
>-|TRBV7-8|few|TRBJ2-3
CASSRGGADTQYF
TGTGCCAGCAGCCGCGGCGGAGCCGATACGCAGTATTTT
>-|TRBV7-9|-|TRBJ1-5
CASSLASRGSSNQPQHF
TGTGCCAGCAGCTTAGCGTCACGAGGTAGTAGCAATCAGCCCCAGCATTTT
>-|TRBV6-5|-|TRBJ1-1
CASTVVLQGSTEAFF
TGTGCCAGCACTGTCGTCCTCCAGGGTAGCACTGAAGCTTTCTTT
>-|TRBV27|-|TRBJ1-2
CASSSNAGYGYTF
TGTGCCAGCAGTTCCAACGCAGGGTATGGCTACACCTTC
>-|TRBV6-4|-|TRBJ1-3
CASSRSGLGSGNTIYF
TGTGCCAGCTCCAGGTCCGGCTTGGGCTCTGGAAACACCATATATTTT
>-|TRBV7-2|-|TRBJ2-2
CASSLEATANTGELFF
TGTGCCAGCAGCTTAGAAGCAACCGCGAACACCGGGGAGCTGTTTTTT
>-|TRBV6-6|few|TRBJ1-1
CASSFVYPRTEAFF
TGTGCCAGCAGTTTTGTTTACCCGCGGACTGAAGCTTTCTTT
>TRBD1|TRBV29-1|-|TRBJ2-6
CSGTGTEVSGANVLTF
TGCAGCGGAACCGGGACAGAGGTTTCTGGGGCCAACGTCCTGACTTTC
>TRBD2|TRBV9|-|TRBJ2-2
CASSPRTSGNRELFF
TGTGCCAGCAGCCCACGGACTAGCGGGAATCGAGAACTGTTTTTT
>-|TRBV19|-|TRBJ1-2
CASSIRTQSYGYTF
TGTGCCAGTAGTATTCGGACACAAAGCTATGGCTACACCTTC
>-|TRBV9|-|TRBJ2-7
CASGGGGGYEQYF
TGTGCCAGTGGGGGAGGGGGAGGCTACGAGCAGTACTTC
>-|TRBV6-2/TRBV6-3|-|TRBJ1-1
CASSYDQGSFSNTEAFF
TGTGCCAGCAGTTACGATCAGGGCTCATTTTCGAACACTGAAGCTTTCTTT
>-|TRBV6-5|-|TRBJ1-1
CASRDSMNTEAFF
TGTGCCAGCAGGGACAGCATGAACACTGAAGCTTTCTTT
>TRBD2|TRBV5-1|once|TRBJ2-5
CASSSGTRQETQYF
TGCGCCAGCAGCTCTGGGACTAGACAAGAGACCCAGTACTTC
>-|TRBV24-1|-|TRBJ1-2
CATSDFNSVDGYTF
TGTGCCACCAGTGATTTCAACAGTGTAGATGGCTACACCTTC
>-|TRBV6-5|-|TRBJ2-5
CASSPPGTQQETQYF
TGTGCCAGCAGTCCCCCGGGGACTCAGCAAGAGACCCAGTACTTC
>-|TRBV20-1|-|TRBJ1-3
CSAPRGNTIYF
TGCAGTGCTCCTAGGGGAAACACCATATATTTT
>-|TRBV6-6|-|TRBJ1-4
CASRSDSLATNEKLFF
TGTGCCAGCAGATCGGACAGTCTCGCAACTAATGAAAAACTGTTTTTT
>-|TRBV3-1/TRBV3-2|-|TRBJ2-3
CASSQGQGEADTQYF
TGTGCCAGCAGCCAAGGGCAAGGGGAGGCAGATACGCAGTATTTT
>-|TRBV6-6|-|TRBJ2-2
CASSYSRDAGELFF
TGTGCCAGCAGTTACTCGAGGGATGCGGGGGAGCTGTTTTTT
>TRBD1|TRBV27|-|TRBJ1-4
CASSRTGGRGEKLFF
TGTGCCAGCAGCAGGACAGGGGGCAGGGGTGAAAAACTGTTTTTT
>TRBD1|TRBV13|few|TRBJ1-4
CASSQPTGGEEKLFF
TGTGCCAGCAGCCAACCTACAGGGGGCGAGGAAAAACTGTTTTTT
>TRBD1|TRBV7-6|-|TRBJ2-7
CASSSGQTIREQYF
TGTGCCAGCAGCTCGGGACAGACCATTAGGGAGCAGTACTTC
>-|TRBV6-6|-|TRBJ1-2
CASSPGTSYGYTF
TGTGCCAGCAGTCCTGGGACTTCCTATGGCTACACCTTC
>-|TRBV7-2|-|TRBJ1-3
CASSLGQGRTGNTIYF
TGTGCCAGCAGCTTAGGGCAGGGGCGAACTGGAAACACCATATATTTT
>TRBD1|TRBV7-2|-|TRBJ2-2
CASSRDRANTGELFF
TGTGCCAGCAGCCGGGACAGGGCTAACACCGGGGAGCTGTTTTTT
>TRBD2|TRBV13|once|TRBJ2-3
CASSARNLAGAITDTQYF
TGTGCCAGCAGCGCCCGGAATCTAGCGGGGGCCATCACAGATACGCAGTATTTT
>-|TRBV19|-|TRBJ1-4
CASSIAVGRNEKLFF
TGTGCCAGTAGTATAGCAGTTGGGAGAAATGAAAAACTGTTTTTT
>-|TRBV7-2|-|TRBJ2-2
CASSLGQEGGELFF
TGTGCCAGCAGCTTAGGGCAGGAGGGCGGGGAGCTGTTTTTT
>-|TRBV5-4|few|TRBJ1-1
CASSPHFDTEAFF
TGTGCCAGCAGCCCACATTTCGACACTGAAGCTTTCTTT
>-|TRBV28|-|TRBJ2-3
CASSLQGRTTDTQYF
TGTGCCAGCAGTTTACAGGGGCGGACCACAGATACGCAGTATTTT
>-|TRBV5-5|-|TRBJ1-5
CASSQTTLSNQPQHF
TGTGCCAGCAGCCAGACGACTCTAAGCAATCAGCCCCAGCATTTT
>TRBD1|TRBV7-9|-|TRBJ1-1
CASSTPTGGYTEAFF
TGTGCCAGCAGCACGCCGACAGGGGGCTATACTGAAGCTTTCTTT
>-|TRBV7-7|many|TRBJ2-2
CASSLDRENTGELFF
TGTGCTAGCAGCTTAGACAGAGAGAACACCGGGGAGCTGTTTTTT
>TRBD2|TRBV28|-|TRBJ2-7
CASQGLADYEQYF
TGTGCCAGCCAGGGACTAGCGGACTACGAGCAGTACTTC
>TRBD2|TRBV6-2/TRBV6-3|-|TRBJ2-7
CASSWSSGGASEQYF
TGTGCCAGCAGTTGGTCTAGCGGGGGGGCAAGCGAGCAGTACTTC